The source of this T cell receptor beta chain is a study of cytomegalovirus exposure and HLA in healthy donors. Study overall: T cells numbering around 170 million yielded roughly 120 million unique TCR beta sequences in an earlier analysis.

The CDR3 covers 15 residues. Germline-derived CDR1 and CDR2 are SNHLY and FYNNEI. V lost 6 bases to trimming and J lost 1 base; unmatched junction nucleotides: 7. Overall study findings and caveats: V- and J-gene trimming of TCR beta was linked (in a later analysis) to a missense DCLRE1C variant.

The study ran its PCR with 60 Vbeta and 13 Jbeta primers. TCRdb keeps only in-frame clones here, not all; method: immunoSEQ multiplex PCR. The data contain 150,000 to 160,000 clones, roughly 80% of them singletons. In regard to this clone: Its specificity is unknown.

This receptor was identified in a man aged 30 to 45 in good health and CMV-seropositive. The V gene is TRBV2, the J gene TRBJ1-1; 8 bases map to TRBD1. The sample taken for sequencing was PBMCs. In nucleotides, the CDR3 is TGTGCCAGCAGGCGGACAGGGAGGGAGAACACTGAAGCTTTCTTT. Its protein is CASRRTGRENTEAFF.